These T cell receptor beta chains were read from a single sample in a study of tumor-infiltrating lymphocytes in primary liver carcinoma. TCRdb used MiXCR to reprocess the multiplex PCR reads, holding one entry per CDR3 protein. The sample carries approximately 300,000 distinct CDR3 sequences, about 62% recorded once. Sequences were obtained from peripheral blood. The receptor set was obtained from a man aged 40-55 years with primary liver carcinoma and hepatitis B virus infection. The conserved cysteine and the conserved F or W are not part of the CDR3 here. The D gene is left open where the match is weak.

v_call	j_call	d_call	cdr3_aa
TRBV10-3	TRBJ1-1	TRBD1	AISPTMTGGPEAF
TRBV6-1	TRBJ2-7	TRBD2	ASSEQGTSGLEQY
TRBV11-2	TRBJ1-6	.	ANSTGSGRGPLH
TRBV7-9	TRBJ2-7	.	ASSQDGLYEQY
TRBV6-1	TRBJ2-1	TRBD1	ASSEEGGKYNEQS
TRBV10-3	TRBJ1-3	.	ATSGVNSGNTIY
TRBV29-1	TRBJ2-2	TRBD2	SAKSGVNTRELF
TRBV6-1	TRBJ2-4	.	ASSPQDIQH
TRBV29-1	TRBJ1-4	.	SVQAQGNEKLF
TRBV28	TRBJ2-2	.	ASSLAGNTGELF
TRBV28	TRBJ2-5	TRBD1	ARSLGPQGVVKTQY
TRBV4-2	TRBJ2-5	.	ASSQDGRLLIQETQY
TRBV10-3	TRBJ1-2	.	AWQARSNRDGGYT
TRBV5-1	TRBJ2-7	.	ASSQQVKGGVEQY
TRBV7-9	TRBJ1-1	.	ASSGQVKLGSTEAF
TRBV11-2	TRBJ1-2	TRBD1	ASSLDPRQGDRGYT
TRBV6-2/TRBV6-3	TRBJ1-2	.	ASSYSGRTTNYGYT